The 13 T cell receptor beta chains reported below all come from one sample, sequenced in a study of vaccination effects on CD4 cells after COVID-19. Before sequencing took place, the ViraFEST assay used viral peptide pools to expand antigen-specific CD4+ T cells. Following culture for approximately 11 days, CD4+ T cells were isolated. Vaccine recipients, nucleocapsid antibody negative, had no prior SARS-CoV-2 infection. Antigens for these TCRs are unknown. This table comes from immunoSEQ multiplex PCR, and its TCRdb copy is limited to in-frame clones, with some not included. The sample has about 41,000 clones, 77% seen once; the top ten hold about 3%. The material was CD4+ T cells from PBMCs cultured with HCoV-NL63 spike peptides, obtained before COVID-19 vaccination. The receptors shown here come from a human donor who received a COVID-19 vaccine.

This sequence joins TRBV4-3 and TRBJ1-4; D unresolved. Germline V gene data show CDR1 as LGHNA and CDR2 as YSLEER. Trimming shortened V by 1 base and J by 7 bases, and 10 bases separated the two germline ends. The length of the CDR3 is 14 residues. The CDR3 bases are TGCGCCAGCAGCCAAGTAACCCTCGGTGAAAAACTGTTTTTT. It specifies CASSQVTLGEKLFF.

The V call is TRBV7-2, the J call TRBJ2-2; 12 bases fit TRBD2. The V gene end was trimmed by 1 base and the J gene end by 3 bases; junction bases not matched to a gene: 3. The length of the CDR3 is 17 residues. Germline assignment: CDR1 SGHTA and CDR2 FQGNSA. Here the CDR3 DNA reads TGTGCCAGCAGCTTAGACCTAGCGGGGGGGTACACCGGGGAGCTGTTTTTT. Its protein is CASSLDLAGGYTGELFF.

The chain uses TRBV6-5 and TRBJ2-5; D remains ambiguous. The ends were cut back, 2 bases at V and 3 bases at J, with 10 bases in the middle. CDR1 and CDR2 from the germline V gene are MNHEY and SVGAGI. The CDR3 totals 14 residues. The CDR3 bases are TGTGCCAGCAGTTACCAGGCCTCTAAAGAGACCCAGTACTTC. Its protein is CASSYQASKETQYF.

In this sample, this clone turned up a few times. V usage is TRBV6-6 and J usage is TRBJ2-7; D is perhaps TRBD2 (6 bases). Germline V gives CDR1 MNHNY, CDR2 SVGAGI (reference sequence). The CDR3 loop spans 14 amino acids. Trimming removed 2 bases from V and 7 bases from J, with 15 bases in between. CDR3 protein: CASSYGGGSSEQYV. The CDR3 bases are TGTGCCAGCAGTTACGGAGGAGGGAGTAGTGAGCAGTACGTC.

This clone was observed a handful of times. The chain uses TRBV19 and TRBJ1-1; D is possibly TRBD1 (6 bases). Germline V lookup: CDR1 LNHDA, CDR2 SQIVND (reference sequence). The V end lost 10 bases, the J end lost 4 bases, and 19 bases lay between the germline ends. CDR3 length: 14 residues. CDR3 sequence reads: CATSLISGATEAFF. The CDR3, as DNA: TGTGCCACCAGCCTTATCTCAGGGGCCACTGAAGCTTTCTTT.

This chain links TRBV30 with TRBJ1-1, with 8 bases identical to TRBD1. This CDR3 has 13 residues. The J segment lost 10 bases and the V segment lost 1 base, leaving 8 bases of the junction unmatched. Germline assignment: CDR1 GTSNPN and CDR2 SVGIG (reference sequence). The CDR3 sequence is CAWSDRGAYGAFF. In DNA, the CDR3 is TGTGCCTGGAGTGACAGGGGGGCCTATGGAGCTTTCTTT.

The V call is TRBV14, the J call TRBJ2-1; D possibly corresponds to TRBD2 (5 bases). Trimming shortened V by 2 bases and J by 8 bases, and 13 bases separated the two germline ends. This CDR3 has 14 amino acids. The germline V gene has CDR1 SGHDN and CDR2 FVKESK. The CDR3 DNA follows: TGTGCCAGCAGCCAAATACTAGTGGGCTATGAGCAGTTCTTC. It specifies CASSQILVGYEQFF.

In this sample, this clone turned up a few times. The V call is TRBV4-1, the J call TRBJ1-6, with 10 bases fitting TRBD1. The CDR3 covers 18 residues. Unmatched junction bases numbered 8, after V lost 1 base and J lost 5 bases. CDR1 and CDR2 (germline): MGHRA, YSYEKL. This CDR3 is CASSQALLTGGNNSPLHF. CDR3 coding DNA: TGCGCCAGCAGCCAAGCCCTCCTGACAGGGGGCAATAATTCACCCCTCCACTTT.

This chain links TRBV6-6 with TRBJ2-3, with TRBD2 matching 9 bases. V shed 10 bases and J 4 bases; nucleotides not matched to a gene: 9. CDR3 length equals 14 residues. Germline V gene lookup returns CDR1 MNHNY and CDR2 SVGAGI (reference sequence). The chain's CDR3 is CATTSAGGSDTQYF. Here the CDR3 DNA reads TGTGCCACCACCTCGGCGGGGGGGTCAGATACGCAGTATTTT.

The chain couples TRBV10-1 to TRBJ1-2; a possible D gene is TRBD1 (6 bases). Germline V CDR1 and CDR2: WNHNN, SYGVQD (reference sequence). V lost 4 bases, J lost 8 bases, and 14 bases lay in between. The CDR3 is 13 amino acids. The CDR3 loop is CASSAQGVGGYTF. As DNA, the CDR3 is TGCGCCAGCAGTGCACAGGGAGTAGGCGGCTACACCTTC.

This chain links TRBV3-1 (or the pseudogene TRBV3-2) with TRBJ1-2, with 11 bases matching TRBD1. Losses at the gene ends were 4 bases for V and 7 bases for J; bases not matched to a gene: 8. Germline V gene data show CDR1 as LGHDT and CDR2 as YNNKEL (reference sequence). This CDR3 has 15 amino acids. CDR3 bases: TGTGCCAGCAGCCGACCCGGGACAGGGGGTCGTGGCTACACCTTC. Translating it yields CASSRPGTGGRGYTF.

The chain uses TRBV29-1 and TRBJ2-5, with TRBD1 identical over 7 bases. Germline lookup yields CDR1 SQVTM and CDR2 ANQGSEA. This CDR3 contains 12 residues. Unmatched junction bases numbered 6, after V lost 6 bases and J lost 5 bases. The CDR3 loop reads CSVTGTGETQYF. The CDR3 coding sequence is TGCAGCGTGACAGGGACGGGGGAGACCCAGTACTTC.

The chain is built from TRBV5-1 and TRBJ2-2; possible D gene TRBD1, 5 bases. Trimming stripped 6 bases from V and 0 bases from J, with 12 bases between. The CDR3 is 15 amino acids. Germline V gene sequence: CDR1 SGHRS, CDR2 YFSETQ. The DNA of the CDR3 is TGCGCCAGCACTTTTAGGGGCGCGAACACCGGGGAGCTGTTTTTT. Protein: CASTFRGANTGELFF.